These 14 T cell receptor beta chains share one sample of origin, sequenced in a study of CD8+CD57+ T cells in acquired aplastic anemia. Researchers used genomic DNA as the template to profile TCR beta VDJ and CDR3. Each CDR3 protein is one row after TCRdb ran MiXCR on the reads. This repertoire shows hundreds of thousands of distinct CDR3 sequences, just under 70% found once; its top ten account for 4%. Input material: sorted CD4+, CD8+, or CD8+CD57+ T cells (not recorded which) from PBMCs. Every receptor here comes from a human donor in good health, serving as a control.

This clonotype was recorded at least ten times. The V gene is TRBV7-3, the J gene TRBJ2-3; a weak D match, TRBD2 (5 bases). The CDR3 runs 13 residues. Deletions cut 3 bases from V and 8 bases from J, with 12 bases between. Germline values: CDR1 SGHTA, CDR2 FQGTGA. This CDR3 reads CASSLSSAGTQYF. CDR3 nucleotides: TGTGCCAGCAGCTTGTCATCGGCGGGTACGCAGTATTTT.

On this clonotype: One end of the junction fails to match germline, which may point to a read error. This chain links TRBV10-1 with TRBJ1-2, with D unclear. The CDR3 has 14 amino acids. Germline V lookup: CDR1 WNHNN, CDR2 SYGVQD (reference sequence). The CDR3 sequence is CASRTDTKVDRYTF. DNA of the CDR3: TGTGCCAGCAGAACGGATACGAAAGTGGATCGATACACTTTC.

This clonotype showed up many times. V is TRBV6-1 and J is TRBJ1-2; tentative D call: TRBD1 (5 bases). The CDR3 is made up of 12 amino acids. The V and J ends lost 0 bases and 10 bases respectively, with 9 bases between them. Germline V CDR1 and CDR2: MNHNS, SASEGT. CDR3 bases: TGTGCCAGCAGTGAAGCCGGGGACCTCTACACCTTC. Protein sequence: CASSEAGDLYTF.

This chain joins TRBV19 and TRBJ1-1, with D possibly TRBD1 on 6 matching bases. The CDR3 is 10 amino acids. Per the germline V gene, CDR1 is LNHDA and CDR2 is SQIVND (reference sequence). The CDR3 coding sequence is TGTGGTGACAGGAGAACTGAAGCTTTCTTT. Amino acid sequence: CGDRRTEAFF.

The chain's CDR3 is CASSPRAGGSTDTQYF. CDR3 nucleotide sequence: TGTGCCAGCAGCCCGAGAGCGGGTGGTTCCACAGATACGCAGTATTTT. V and J are TRBV7-2 and TRBJ2-3, with D possibly matching TRBD2 (6 bases). CDR3 length: 16 amino acids. V lost 5 bases and J 2 bases, leaving 17 bases between the germline ends. The germline CDR1 and CDR2 sequences are SGHTA and FQGNSA.

The CDR3 DNA is TGTGCCAGCAGCTTAGTAGTGTCCACCGGGGAGCTGTTTTTT. Protein: CASSLVVSTGELFF. This chain connects TRBV7-6 to TRBJ2-2; D gene unclear. V was shortened by 1 base and J by 4 bases, with 7 bases between the two germline ends. CDR1 SGHVS and CDR2 FNYEAQ come from the germline V gene. This CDR3 spans 14 amino acids. Full variable domain (outside the CDR3, taken from reference TRBV7-6 and TRBJ2-2): GAGVSQSPRYKVTKRGQDVALRCDPISGHVSLYWYRQALGQGPEFLTYFNYEAQQDKSGLPNDRFSAERPEGSISTLTIQRTEQRDSAMYRCASSLVVSTGELFFGEGSRLTVL.

The chain has TRBV12-3 or TRBV12-4 and TRBJ1-6; TRBD1 is a possible D gene (5 bases). V shed 6 bases and J shed 9 bases, with 15 bases lying between them. CDR3 size: 14 residues. The CDR3 DNA follows: TGTGCCAGCAGCTTGGACACATCCTTTTCACCCCTCCACTTT. Translated, it gives CASSLDTSFSPLHF.

The chain is built from TRBV20-1 and TRBJ2-7; 7 bases agree with TRBD2. CDR3 length: 14 amino acids. The germline V gene encodes CDR1 DFQATT and CDR2 SNEGSKA (reference sequence). V dropped 4 bases and J dropped 0; count of bases not matched to a gene: 6. The CDR3 DNA reads as TGCAGTGCTATCCGGGACTATGTCTCCTACGAGCAGTACTTC. It codes for CSAIRDYVSYEQYF.

Notes on this clonotype: At one boundary the junction diverges from the germline segment, which might be a read error. The chain has TRBV7-2 and TRBJ1-2; D gene unclear. The germline V gene has CDR1 SGHTA and CDR2 FQGNSA. The length of the CDR3 is 14 residues. The CDR3, as DNA: TGTGCCAGCAGCCTCGGGCGCACAGATACGCAGTATATTTTC. It codes for CASSLGRTDTQYIF.

As concerns this clonotype: An end of the junction does not agree with germline; a read error may underlie this. The chain uses TRBV20-1 and TRBJ1-6; possibly TRBD1 for D (6 bases). The CDR3 runs to 16 residues. Germline values: CDR1 DFQATT, CDR2 SNEGSKA (reference sequence). CDR3 protein: CSVKSLGGGPNSPFHF. The CDR3 DNA follows: TGCAGTGTTAAATCCCTCGGGGGGGGCCCAAATTCACCCTTCCACTTT.

Turning to this clonotype: An end of the junction differs from the germline gene, which may be a read error. V and J are TRBV7-7 and TRBJ1-3; D is perhaps TRBD1 (5 bases). The closer fit of TRBJ2-3 to the DNA end suggests the J call may be wrong. This CDR3 has 15 amino acids. Per the germline V gene, CDR1 is SSHAT and CDR2 is FNYEAQ (reference sequence). CDR3 sequence reads: CASSLGPRTTNEQYF. The CDR3 coding sequence is TGTGCTAGCAGCTTAGGACCAAGGACAACCAACGAGCAGTATTTT.

With respect to this clonotype: This may be a read error, as it is one base from a much larger clone. Likely a read error: the CDR3 ends without its conserved phenylalanine or tryptophan. CDR3 sequence (DNA): TGTGCCAGCAGCCGGGCAAACGACAGGGGGCCAGGGAACACCATATATTCT. This encodes CASSRANDRGPGNTIYS. The rearrangement links TRBV9 to TRBJ1-3; TRBD1 aligns across 10 bases. The CDR3 is 17 amino acids. The V segment lost 4 bases and the J segment 7 bases; nucleotides outside the gene matches: 14. The germline V gene has CDR1 SGDLS and CDR2 YYNGEE.

This clonotype has a count of ten or more. J is TRBJ2-7 and V is TRBV20-1, with D perhaps TRBD2 (6 bases). Trimming removed 3 bases from V and 3 bases from J, with 15 bases in between. The CDR3 is made up of 14 amino acids. Germline V gene lookup returns CDR1 DFQATT and CDR2 SNEGSKA (reference sequence). CDR3: CSASSGDRGYEQYF. CDR3 in DNA: TGCAGTGCTAGTTCGGGGGATCGGGGCTACGAGCAGTACTTC.

V is TRBV19 and J is TRBJ2-5; D uncertain. The germline CDR1 and CDR2 sequences are LNHDA and SQIVND (reference sequence). This CDR3 has 15 residues. This chain's CDR3 is CASLLVDLVQETQYF. The CDR3 coding sequence is TGTGCTAGCCTTCTTGTCGACCTAGTCCAGGAGACCCAGTACTTC.